This TCR beta chain came from a study of T cell repertoires in cytomegalovirus infection. Study as a whole: Public TCR beta signatures provided an indication of both CMV infection and a matching HLA type.

The CDR3 sequence is 18 residues long. Germline CDR1 SSHAT, CDR2 FNYEAQ (reference sequence). This clonotype has more than one count but fewer than ten. The antigen is undetermined. Study-wide results and limits: The cumulative frequency of public TCR beta families distinguished individuals who carried CMV together with the relevant HLA.

TCRdb redid the calling of the reads with MiXCR, one entry per CDR3 protein. The sample includes hundreds of thousands of distinct CDR3 sequences, 24% of them seen just once. The gene calls are TRBV7-7 and TRBJ2-7; 8 bases map to TRBD1. This TCR derives from a human donor in good health (CMV status not recorded). Some clones in this sample may be carry-over from other donors' samples. Sample: CD8+ T cells from PBMCs. CDR3 in amino acids: CASSLVEIRDRPTYEQYV. For the CDR3, the DNA is TGTGCTAGCAGCTTAGTGGAGATCCGGGACAGGCCGACCTACGAGCAGTACGTC.